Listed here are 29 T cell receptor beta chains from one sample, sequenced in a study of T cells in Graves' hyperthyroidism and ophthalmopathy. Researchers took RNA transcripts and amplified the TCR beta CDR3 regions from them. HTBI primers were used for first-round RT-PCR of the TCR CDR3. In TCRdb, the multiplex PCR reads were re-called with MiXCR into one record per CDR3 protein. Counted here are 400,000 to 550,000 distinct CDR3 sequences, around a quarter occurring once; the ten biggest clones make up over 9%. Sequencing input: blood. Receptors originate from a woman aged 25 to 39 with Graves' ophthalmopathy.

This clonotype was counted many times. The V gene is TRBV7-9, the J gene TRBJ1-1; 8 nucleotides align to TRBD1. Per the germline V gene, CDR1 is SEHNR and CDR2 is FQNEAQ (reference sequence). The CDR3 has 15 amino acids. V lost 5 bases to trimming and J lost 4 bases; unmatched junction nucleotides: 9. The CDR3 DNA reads TGTGCCAGCAGCAAACCTTCGACAGGGGCCACTGAAGCTTTCTTT. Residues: CASSKPSTGATEAFF.

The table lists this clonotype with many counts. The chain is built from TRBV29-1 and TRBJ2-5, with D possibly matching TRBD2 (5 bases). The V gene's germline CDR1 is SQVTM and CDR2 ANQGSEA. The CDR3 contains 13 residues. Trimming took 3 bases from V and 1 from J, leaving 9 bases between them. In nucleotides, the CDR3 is TGCAGCGTTGATGCTAGCCTCCAAGAGACCCAGTACTTC. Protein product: CSVDASLQETQYF.

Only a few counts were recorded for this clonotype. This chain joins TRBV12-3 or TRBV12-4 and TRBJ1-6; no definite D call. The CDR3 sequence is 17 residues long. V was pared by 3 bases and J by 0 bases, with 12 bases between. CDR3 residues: CASSFSASSSYNSPLHF. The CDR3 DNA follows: TGTGCCAGCAGTTTTTCCGCCAGTTCCTCCTATAATTCACCCCTCCACTTT.

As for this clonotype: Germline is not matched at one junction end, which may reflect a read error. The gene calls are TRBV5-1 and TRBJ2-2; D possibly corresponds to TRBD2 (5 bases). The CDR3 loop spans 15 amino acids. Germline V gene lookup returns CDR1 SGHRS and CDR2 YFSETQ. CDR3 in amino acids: CASSPGGDNTGKLFF. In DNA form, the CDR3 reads TGCGCCAGCAGCCCCGGTGGAGACAACACCGGGAAGCTGTTTTTT.

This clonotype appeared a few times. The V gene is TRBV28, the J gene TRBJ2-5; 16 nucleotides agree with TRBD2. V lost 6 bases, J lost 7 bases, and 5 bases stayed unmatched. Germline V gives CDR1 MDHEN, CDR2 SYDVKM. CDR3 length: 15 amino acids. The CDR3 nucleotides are TGTGCCAGCAGCACCGGGACTAGCGGGAGGGCGACCCAGTACTTC. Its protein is CASSTGTSGRATQYF.

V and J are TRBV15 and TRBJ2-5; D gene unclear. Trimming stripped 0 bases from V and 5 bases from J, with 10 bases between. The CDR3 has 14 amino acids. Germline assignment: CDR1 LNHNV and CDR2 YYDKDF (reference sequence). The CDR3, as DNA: TGTGCCACCAGCAGAGATCGTCCTCGGGAGACCCAGTACTTC. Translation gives CATSRDRPRETQYF.

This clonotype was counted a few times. Here the CDR3 reads CASSLSRRASEAFF. The DNA of the CDR3 is TGTGCCAGCAGTTTATCGCGAAGGGCGAGTGAAGCTTTCTTT. The chain uses TRBV27 and TRBJ1-1; no definite D call. The CDR3 spans 14 residues. Germline CDR1 reads MNHEY; CDR2 reads SMNVEV (reference sequence). V gave up 0 bases and J gave up 7 bases, with 12 bases separating them.

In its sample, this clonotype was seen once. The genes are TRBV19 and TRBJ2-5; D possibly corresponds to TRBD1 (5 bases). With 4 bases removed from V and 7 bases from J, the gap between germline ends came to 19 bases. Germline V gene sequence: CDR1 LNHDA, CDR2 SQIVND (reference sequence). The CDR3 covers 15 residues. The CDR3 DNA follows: TGTGCCAGTAGTAGAGGTCTACAGGTGGCAGGGACCCAGTACTTC. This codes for CASSRGLQVAGTQYF.

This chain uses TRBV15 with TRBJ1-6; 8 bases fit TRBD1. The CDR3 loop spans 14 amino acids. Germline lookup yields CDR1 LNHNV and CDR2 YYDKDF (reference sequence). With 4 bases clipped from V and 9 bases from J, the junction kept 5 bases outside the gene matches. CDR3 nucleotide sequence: TGTGCCACCAGCAAGGACAGGGTGGTTTCACCCCTCCACTTT. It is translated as CATSKDRVVSPLHF.

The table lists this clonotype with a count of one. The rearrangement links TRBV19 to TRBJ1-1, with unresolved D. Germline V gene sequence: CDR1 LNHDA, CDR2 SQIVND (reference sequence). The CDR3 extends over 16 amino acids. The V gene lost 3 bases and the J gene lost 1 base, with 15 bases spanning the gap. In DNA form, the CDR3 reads TGTGCCAGTAGTATCGGTGACACCGCGGGGAACACTGAAGCTTTCTTT. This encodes CASSIGDTAGNTEAFF.

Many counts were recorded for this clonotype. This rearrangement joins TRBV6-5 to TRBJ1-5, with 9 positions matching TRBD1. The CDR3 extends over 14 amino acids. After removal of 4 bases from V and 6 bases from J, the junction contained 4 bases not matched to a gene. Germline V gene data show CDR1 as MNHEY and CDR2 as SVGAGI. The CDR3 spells CASSFWTGVQPQHF. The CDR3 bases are TGTGCCAGCAGTTTTTGGACAGGGGTTCAGCCCCAGCATTTT.

The CDR3 nucleotides read TGTGCCAGCAGTTTTCCTACAGGGGGCGCGAACTATGGCTACACCTTC. As protein: CASSFPTGGANYGYTF. The gene calls are TRBV28 and TRBJ1-2, with 9 positions matching TRBD1. Germline values: CDR1 MDHEN, CDR2 SYDVKM. Trimming at V came to 3 bases and at J to 2 bases, leaving 7 bases not matched to a gene. The CDR3 sequence is 16 residues long.

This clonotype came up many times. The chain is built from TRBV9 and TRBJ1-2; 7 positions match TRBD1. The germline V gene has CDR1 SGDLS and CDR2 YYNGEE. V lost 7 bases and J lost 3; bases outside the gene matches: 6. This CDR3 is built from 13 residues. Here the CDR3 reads CASSVGTDYGYTF. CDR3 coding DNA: TGTGCCAGCTCGGTCGGGACAGACTATGGCTACACCTTC. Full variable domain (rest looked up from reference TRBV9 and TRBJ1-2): DSGVTQTPKHLITATGQRVTLRCSPRSGDLSVYWYQQSLDQGLQFLIQYYNGEERAKGNILERFSAQQFPDLHSELNLSSLELGDSALYFCASSVGTDYGYTFGSGTRLTVV.

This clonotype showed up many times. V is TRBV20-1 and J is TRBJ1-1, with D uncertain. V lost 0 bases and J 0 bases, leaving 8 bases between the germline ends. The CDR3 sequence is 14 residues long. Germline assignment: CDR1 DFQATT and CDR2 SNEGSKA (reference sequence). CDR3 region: CSARDPRMNTEAFF. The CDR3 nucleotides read TGCAGTGCTAGAGATCCCAGGATGAACACTGAAGCTTTCTTT.

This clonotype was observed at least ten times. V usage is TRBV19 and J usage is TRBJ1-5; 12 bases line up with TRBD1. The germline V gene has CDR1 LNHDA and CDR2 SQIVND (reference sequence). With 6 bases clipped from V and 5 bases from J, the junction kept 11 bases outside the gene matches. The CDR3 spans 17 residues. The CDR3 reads CASSPRPGQGADQPQHF. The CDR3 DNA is TGTGCCAGTAGCCCACGGCCGGGACAGGGGGCCGATCAGCCCCAGCATTTT.

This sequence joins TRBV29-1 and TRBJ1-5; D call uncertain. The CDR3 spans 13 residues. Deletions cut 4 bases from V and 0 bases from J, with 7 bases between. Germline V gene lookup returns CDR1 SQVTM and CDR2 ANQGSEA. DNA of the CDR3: TGCAGCGTTGCCGGGAATAGCAATCAGCCCCAGCATTTT. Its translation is CSVAGNSNQPQHF.

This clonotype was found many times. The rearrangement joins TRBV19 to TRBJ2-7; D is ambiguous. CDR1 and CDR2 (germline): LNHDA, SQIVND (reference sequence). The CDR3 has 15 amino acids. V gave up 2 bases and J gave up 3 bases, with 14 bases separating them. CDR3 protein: CASSISGSLLYEQYF. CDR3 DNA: TGTGCCAGTAGTATATCTGGTTCCCTTCTCTACGAGCAGTACTTC.

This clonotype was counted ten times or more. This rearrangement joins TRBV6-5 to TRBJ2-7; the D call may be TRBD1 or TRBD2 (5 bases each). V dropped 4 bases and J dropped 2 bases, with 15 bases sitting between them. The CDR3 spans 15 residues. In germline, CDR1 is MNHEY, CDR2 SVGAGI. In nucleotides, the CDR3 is TGTGCCAGCAGTTTACAAGGGGACGGTCCCTACGAGCAGTACTTC. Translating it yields CASSLQGDGPYEQYF.

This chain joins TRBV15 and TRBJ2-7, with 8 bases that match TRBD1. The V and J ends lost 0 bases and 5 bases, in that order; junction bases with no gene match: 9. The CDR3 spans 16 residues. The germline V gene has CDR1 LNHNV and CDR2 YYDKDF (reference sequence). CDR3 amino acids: CATSRENHRGEDEQYF. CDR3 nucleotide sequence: TGTGCCACCAGCAGAGAGAATCACAGGGGGGAAGACGAGCAGTACTTC.

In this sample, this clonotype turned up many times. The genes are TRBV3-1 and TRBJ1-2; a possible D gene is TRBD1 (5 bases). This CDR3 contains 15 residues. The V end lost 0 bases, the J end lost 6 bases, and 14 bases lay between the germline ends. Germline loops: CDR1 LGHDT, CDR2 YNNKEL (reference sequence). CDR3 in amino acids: CASSQEEWGGDGYTF. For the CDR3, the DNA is TGTGCCAGCAGCCAAGAAGAGTGGGGCGGGGATGGCTACACCTTC.

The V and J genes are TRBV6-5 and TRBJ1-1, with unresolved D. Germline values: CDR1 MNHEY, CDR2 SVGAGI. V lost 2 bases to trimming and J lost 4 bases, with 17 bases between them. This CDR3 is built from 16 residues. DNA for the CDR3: TGTGCCAGCAGTTACGATCATCAGATGTTCATCACTGAAGCTTTCTTT. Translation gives CASSYDHQMFITEAFF.

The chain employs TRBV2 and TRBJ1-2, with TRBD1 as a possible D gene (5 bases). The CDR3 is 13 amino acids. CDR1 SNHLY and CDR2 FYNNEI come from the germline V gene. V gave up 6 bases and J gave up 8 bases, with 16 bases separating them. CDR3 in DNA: TGTGCCAGCAGGACAGAAGGACCTCTAGGCTACACCTTC. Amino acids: CASRTEGPLGYTF.

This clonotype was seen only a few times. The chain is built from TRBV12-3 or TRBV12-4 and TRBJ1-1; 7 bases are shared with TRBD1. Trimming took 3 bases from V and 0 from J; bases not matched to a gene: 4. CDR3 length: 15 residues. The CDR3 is CASSFGGQLNTEAFF. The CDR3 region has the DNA TGTGCCAGCAGTTTCGGGGGACAGTTGAACACTGAAGCTTTCTTT.

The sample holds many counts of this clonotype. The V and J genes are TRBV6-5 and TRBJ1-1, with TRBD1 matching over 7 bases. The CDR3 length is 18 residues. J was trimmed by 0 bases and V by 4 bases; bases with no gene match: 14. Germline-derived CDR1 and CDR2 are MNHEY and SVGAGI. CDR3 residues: CASSLFGQGGGMNTEAFF. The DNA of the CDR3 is TGTGCCAGCAGTTTATTCGGGCAGGGAGGGGGCATGAACACTGAAGCTTTCTTT.

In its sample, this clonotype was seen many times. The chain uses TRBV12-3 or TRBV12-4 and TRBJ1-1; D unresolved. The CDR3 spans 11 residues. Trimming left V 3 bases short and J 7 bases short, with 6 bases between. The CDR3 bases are TGTGCCAGCAGTTTCTATAATGAAGCTTTCTTT. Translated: CASSFYNEAFF.

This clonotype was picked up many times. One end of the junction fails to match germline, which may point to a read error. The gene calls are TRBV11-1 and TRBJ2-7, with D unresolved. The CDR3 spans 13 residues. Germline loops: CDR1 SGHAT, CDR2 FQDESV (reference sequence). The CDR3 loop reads CASSWIVSYDQYF. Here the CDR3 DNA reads TGTGCCAGCAGCTGGATAGTATCCTACGATCAGTACTTC.

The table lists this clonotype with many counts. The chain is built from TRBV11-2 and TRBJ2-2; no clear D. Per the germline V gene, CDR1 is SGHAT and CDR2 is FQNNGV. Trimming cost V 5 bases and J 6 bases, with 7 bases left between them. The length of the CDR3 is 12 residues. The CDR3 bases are TGTGCCAGCAGCCCCCTTCCCGGGGAGCTGTTTTTT. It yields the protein CASSPLPGELFF.

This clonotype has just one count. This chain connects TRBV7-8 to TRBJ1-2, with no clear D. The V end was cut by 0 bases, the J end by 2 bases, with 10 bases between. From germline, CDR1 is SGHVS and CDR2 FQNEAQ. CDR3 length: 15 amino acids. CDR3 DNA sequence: TGTGCCAGCAGCTTAGCGAACCGCTACAACTATGGCTACACCTTC. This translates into CASSLANRYNYGYTF.

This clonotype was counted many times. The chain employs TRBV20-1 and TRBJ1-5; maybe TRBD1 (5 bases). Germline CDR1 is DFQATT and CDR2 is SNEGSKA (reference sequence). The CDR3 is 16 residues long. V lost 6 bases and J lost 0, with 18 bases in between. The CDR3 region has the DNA TGCAGTGCGTCGGGACGGTTGGGAAATAGCAATCAGCCCCAGCATTTT. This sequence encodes CSASGRLGNSNQPQHF.